This TCR beta chain originates from a study of blood T cell repertoires in COVID-19. For the study at large: The analysed material was cDNA or gDNA that came from T cells, B-cell-depleted T cells, or PBMCs.

The recovered donors of Cohort 3 showed two negative PCRs, clearance, or symptom resolution. The method was immunoSEQ multiplex PCR; TCRdb's version includes in-frame clones alone and lacks a portion of them. Here the sample spans about 130,000 clones, about 86% being singletons. J lost 5 bases, V lost 4 bases, and 5 bases had no gene match. From germline, CDR1 is SGHTS and CDR2 YDEGEE. This CDR3 comprises 15 residues. This chain connects TRBV5-8 to TRBJ2-1; 11 bases match TRBD2. The sequence was obtained from a man aged 50-59 years who had recovered from COVID-19. Material for sequencing was PBMCs or T cells enriched from blood (not recorded which). This chain's CDR3 is CASSAGLAVHNEQFF. The CDR3 nucleotides read TGTGCCAGCAGCGCGGGACTAGCGGTCCACAATGAGCAGTTCTTC.